This TCR beta chain emerged from a study of shared clonotypes between healthy human individuals. Study details: A few men and a couple of women, aged 18 to 49, were donors. Study outcomes and limitations: Relative to clonotypes present in all four donors, those not shared had lower generation probabilities.

Subsets obtained from CD4+ cells comprised CD45RA+ naive and CD45RA-negative memory cells. The germline V gene encodes CDR1 SGHTA and CDR2 FQGNSA. CDR3 length: 15 amino acids. Trimming removed 3 bases at V and 8 bases at J, with 20 bases between. The method was immunoSEQ multiplex PCR; TCRdb's version includes in-frame clones alone and lacks a portion of them. The sample has hundreds of thousands of clones, approximately 97% seen once. Concerning this clone: Antigen unknown.

This clonotype was obtained from a woman aged 25 to 45 in good health. The V call is TRBV7-2, the J call TRBJ2-7, with D hard to call. The sequenced material came from naive CD4+ T cells sorted from blood. Specified subset: CD45RA+ positively selected. The CDR3 protein is CASSFDPRTVWKQYF. In nucleotides, the CDR3 is TGTGCCAGCAGCTTTGACCCGCGGACGGTGTGGAAGCAGTACTTC. Supplemented by reference TRBV7-2 and TRBJ2-7, the full variable domain reads GAGVSQSPSNKVTEKGKDVELRCDPISGHTALYWYRQSLGQGLEFLIYFQGNSAPDKSGLPSDRFSAERTGGSVSTLTIQRTQQEDSAVYLCASSFDPRTVWKQYFGPGTRLTVT.